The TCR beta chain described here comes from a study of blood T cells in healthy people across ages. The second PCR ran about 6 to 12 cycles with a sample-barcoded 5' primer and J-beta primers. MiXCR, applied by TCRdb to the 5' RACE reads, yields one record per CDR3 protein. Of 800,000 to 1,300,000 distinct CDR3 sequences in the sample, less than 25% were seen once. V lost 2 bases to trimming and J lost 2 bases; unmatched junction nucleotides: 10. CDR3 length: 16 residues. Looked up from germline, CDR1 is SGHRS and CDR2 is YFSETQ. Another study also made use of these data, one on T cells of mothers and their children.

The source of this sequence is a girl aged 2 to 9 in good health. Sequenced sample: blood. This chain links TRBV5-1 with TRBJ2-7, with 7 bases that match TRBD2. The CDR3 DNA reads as TGCGCCAGCAGCTTAGGTGGTCGTGGGAGGGCCTACGAGCAGTACTTC. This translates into CASSLGGRGRAYEQYF.